One and the same sample provided the 22 T cell receptor beta chains below, sequenced in a study of response to subunit inactivated influenza vaccine. TCRdb reprocessed the RT-PCR reads with MiXCR, giving one entry per CDR3 protein. Among about 570,000 distinct CDR3 sequences listed, approximately 10% were seen once. This sample also belongs to another study, concerning T cells expressing NK-cell markers. Per that paper: Synthesis of TCR beta cDNA relied on 5'RACE template switching carrying UMIs.

Source: PBMCs from blood, taken on the day of vaccination. The receptors originated from a man aged 45-65 years who received an inactivated influenza vaccine.

This clonotype was seen a handful of times. The V and J genes are TRBV29-1 and TRBJ2-2, with 7 bases lining up with TRBD1. Germline V gene sequence: CDR1 SQVTM, CDR2 ANQGSEA. Trimming at V came to 7 bases and at J to 3 bases, leaving 5 bases not matched to a gene. The CDR3 extends over 13 amino acids. CDR3 region: CSGFDRDTGELFF. CDR3 DNA sequence: TGCAGCGGATTTGACAGGGACACCGGGGAGCTGTTTTTT.

This clonotype was observed a handful of times. The chain employs TRBV20-1 and TRBJ2-3; D may be TRBD2 (7 bases). Germline V lookup: CDR1 DFQATT, CDR2 SNEGSKA (reference sequence). This CDR3 has 17 residues. V lost 0 bases and J 1 base, leaving 17 bases between the germline ends. The CDR3 DNA follows: TGCAGTGCTAGAGATTGGGGAGGGTGGGGGCGCACAGATACGCAGTATTTT. Translated: CSARDWGGWGRTDTQYF.

The rearrangement joins TRBV20-1 to TRBJ2-3, with unresolved D. V was cut by 3 bases and J by 1 base, with 14 bases left in between. Germline V CDR1 and CDR2: DFQATT, SNEGSKA (reference sequence). The CDR3 consists of 15 residues. The CDR3 bases are TGCAGTGCTAGGAGCATTCTCTGGGGCACAGATACGCAGTATTTT. This sequence encodes CSARSILWGTDTQYF.

This clonotype has at least ten counts. This CDR3 reads CASSYSQSGPGELFF. CDR3 nucleotides: TGTGCCAGCAGTTACTCTCAGTCTGGCCCCGGGGAGCTGTTTTTT. The chain couples TRBV6-5 to TRBJ2-2; no clear D gene. This CDR3 contains 15 residues. The germline V gene has CDR1 MNHEY and CDR2 SVGAGI. Trimming shortened V by 0 bases and J by 6 bases, and 11 bases separated the two germline ends.

V is TRBV12-3 or TRBV12-4 and J is TRBJ2-1; D is perhaps TRBD2 (6 bases). Between the trimmed V and J ends, which lost 5 bases and 4 bases, there was a span of 15 bases. This CDR3 has 15 residues. CDR3 nucleotide sequence: TGTGCCAGCAGTCTCCTAGCGCCTGCTTACAATGAGCAGTTCTTC. Protein sequence: CASSLLAPAYNEQFF.

The chain couples TRBV15 to TRBJ2-4; 9 bases map to TRBD1. The length of the CDR3 is 17 residues. Germline V gene data show CDR1 as LNHNV and CDR2 as YYDKDF (reference sequence). The J segment lost 1 base and the V segment lost 2 bases, leaving 6 bases of the junction unmatched. This chain's CDR3 is CATSRPGQGLAKNIQYF. The CDR3 DNA sequence: TGTGCCACCAGCAGACCGGGACAGGGATTGGCCAAAAACATTCAGTACTTC.

V usage is TRBV19 and J usage is TRBJ1-5; 7 positions match TRBD1. CDR1 and CDR2 from the germline V gene are LNHDA and SQIVND (reference sequence). This CDR3 spans 18 amino acids. With 2 bases clipped from V and 0 bases from J, the junction kept 10 bases outside the gene matches. CDR3 protein: CASSISGQIRYSNQPQHF. In nucleotides, the CDR3 is TGTGCCAGTAGTATATCGGGACAGATCCGATATAGCAATCAGCCCCAGCATTTT.

J is TRBJ1-1 and V is TRBV14; no reliable D call. Germline CDR1 and CDR2: SGHDN and FVKESK. The CDR3 contains 13 residues. The V gene lost 1 base and the J gene lost 3 bases, with 6 bases spanning the gap. DNA for the CDR3: TGTGCCAGCAGCCAAGTCTATGACACTGAAGCTTTCTTT. Translating gives CASSQVYDTEAFF.

The J gene is TRBJ2-3, the V gene TRBV19, with 7 positions matching TRBD2. The germline gives CDR1 LNHDA, CDR2 SQIVND (reference sequence). CDR3 length: 14 amino acids. Trimming cost V 3 bases and J 4 bases; bases outside gene matches: 4. CDR3 region: CASSIGDYPDTQYF. The DNA of the CDR3 is TGTGCCAGTAGTATTGGGGACTACCCAGATACGCAGTATTTT.

This clonotype was counted between two and nine times. The chain couples TRBV12-3 or TRBV12-4 to TRBJ2-2; D uncertain. The V end was cut by 6 bases, the J end by 4 bases, with 9 bases between. The length of the CDR3 is 13 residues. CDR3 coding DNA: TGTGCCAGCAGGATACATAGCACCGGGGAGCTGTTTTTT. This encodes CASRIHSTGELFF.

The V and J genes are TRBV7-2 and TRBJ1-1; TRBD1 is a possible D gene (5 bases). The CDR3 extends over 15 amino acids. V was shortened by 3 bases and J by 3 bases, with 14 bases between the two germline ends. In germline, CDR1 is SGHTA, CDR2 FQGNSA. The CDR3 DNA follows: TGTGCCAGCAGCTTCGCCAGGGCCAGTTACACTGAAGCTTTCTTT. As protein: CASSFARASYTEAFF.

The rearrangement uses TRBV7-9 and TRBJ1-1, with D possibly TRBD1 on 6 matching bases. The CDR3 length is 16 residues. Between the trimmed V and J ends, which lost 4 bases and 1 base, there was a span of 16 bases. The germline V gene encodes CDR1 SEHNR and CDR2 FQNEAQ (reference sequence). Here the CDR3 DNA reads TGTGCCAGCAGCTCACCCCCGGGACAACCGAACACTGAAGCTTTCTTT. Translated, it gives CASSSPPGQPNTEAFF. The full variable domain, with the rest looked up from reference TRBV7-9 and TRBJ1-1, is DTGVSQNPRHKITKRGQNVTFRCDPISEHNRLYWYRQTLGQGPEFLTYFQNEAQLEKSRLLSDRFSAERPKGSFSTLEIQRTEQGDSAMYLCASSSPPGQPNTEAFFGQGTRLTVV.

This clonotype has only a few counts. The J gene is TRBJ2-7, the V gene TRBV29-1; 8 bases match TRBD2. Per the germline V gene, CDR1 is SQVTM and CDR2 is ANQGSEA. J was trimmed by 2 bases and V by 2 bases; bases with no gene match: 11. The CDR3 is 16 amino acids. The CDR3 nucleotides are TGCAGCGTTGAATCCCTAGCGGGTACCTCAACCTACGAGCAGTACTTC. Its translation: CSVESLAGTSTYEQYF.

The rearrangement uses TRBV18 and TRBJ2-6; no firm D call. Germline V gene data show CDR1 as KGHSH and CDR2 as LQKENI. Trimming left V 6 bases short and J 0 bases short, with 9 bases between. This CDR3 contains 15 residues. The CDR3, as DNA: TGTGCCAGCTCCCCCTCTGTCTCTGGGGCCAACGTCCTGACTTTC. Translating it yields CASSPSVSGANVLTF.

This clonotype has ten or more counts. The genes are TRBV7-6 and TRBJ2-2; 8 nucleotides match TRBD2. The junction had 6 bases not matched to a gene; V was cut back by 1 base and J by 2 bases. The CDR3 totals 17 residues. Germline CDR1 reads SGHVS; CDR2 reads FNYEAQ. As DNA, the CDR3 is TGTGCCAGCAGCTTAGGCGGGACTAGTGCAAACACCGGGGAGCTGTTTTTT. Translated: CASSLGGTSANTGELFF. The full variable domain, completed using reference TRBV7-6 and TRBJ2-2, is GAGVSQSPRYKVTKRGQDVALRCDPISGHVSLYWYRQALGQGPEFLTYFNYEAQQDKSGLPNDRFSAERPEGSISTLTIQRTEQRDSAMYRCASSLGGTSANTGELFFGEGSRLTVL.

The V call is TRBV29-1, the J call TRBJ1-2; TRBD1 aligns across 7 bases. The length of the CDR3 is 14 residues. The J segment lost 0 bases and the V segment lost 6 bases, leaving 7 bases of the junction unmatched. Germline V lookup: CDR1 SQVTM, CDR2 ANQGSEA. For the CDR3, the DNA is TGCAGCGTCGCCGGGACAGCCGCTAACTATGGCTACACCTTC. Translated, it gives CSVAGTAANYGYTF.

This clonotype was picked up many times. The chain carries TRBV6-2 or TRBV6-3 and TRBJ2-3; the D is unclear. The V and J ends lost 4 bases and 1 base respectively, with 6 bases between them. The CDR3 has 13 amino acids. Germline-derived CDR1 and CDR2 are MNHEY and SVGEGT. The CDR3 reads CASSSGRTDTQYF. The CDR3, as DNA: TGTGCCAGCAGTTCCGGGCGCACAGATACGCAGTATTTT.

This clonotype was counted only a few times. The chain links TRBV20-1 to TRBJ2-3; 8 bases agree with TRBD2. The CDR3 totals 16 residues. Germline CDR1 DFQATT, CDR2 SNEGSKA (reference sequence). V lost 0 bases and J lost 5; bases outside the gene matches: 10. CDR3 coding DNA: TGCAGTGCTAGAGATTTCCGCGGGGCGGGGGGAGATACGCAGTATTTT. Protein product: CSARDFRGAGGDTQYF.

The rearrangement uses TRBV27 and TRBJ2-1; 9 bases are shared with TRBD1. The CDR3 is 15 amino acids. Germline V lookup: CDR1 MNHEY, CDR2 SMNVEV (reference sequence). V lost 5 bases to trimming and J lost 9 bases; unmatched junction nucleotides: 11. This CDR3 is CASSLFPGQGAEQFF. CDR3 nucleotide sequence: TGTGCCAGCAGTCTTTTCCCGGGACAGGGCGCTGAGCAGTTCTTC.

This clonotype was detected only a few times. This chain links TRBV11-2 with TRBJ2-1, with 7 bases identical to TRBD2. The germline V gene encodes CDR1 SGHAT and CDR2 FQNNGV. The CDR3 totals 16 residues. The ends lost 1 base at V and 4 bases at J; junction bases unmatched: 7. The CDR3 here is CASSLGGGSNYNEQFF. The CDR3 nucleotides are TGTGCCAGCAGCTTAGGAGGCGGGAGTAATTACAATGAGCAGTTCTTC.

This clonotype appeared a few times. V and J are TRBV2 and TRBJ2-7; weak D call: TRBD1 (6 bases). The V end lost 3 bases, the J end lost 5 bases, and 14 bases lay between the germline ends. CDR1 SNHLY and CDR2 FYNNEI come from the germline V gene. The CDR3 sequence is 14 residues long. Here the CDR3 reads CASSDGTSWNEQYF. CDR3 nucleotides: TGTGCCAGCAGTGACGGGACAAGTTGGAACGAGCAGTACTTC.

This clonotype was counted only a few times. The chain couples TRBV12-3 or TRBV12-4 to TRBJ2-1; 7 nucleotides match TRBD1. CDR3 size: 16 residues. J was trimmed by 4 bases and V by 3 bases; bases with no gene match: 9. Here the CDR3 reads CASSFIPGQEYNEQFF. DNA of the CDR3: TGTGCCAGCAGTTTCATCCCCGGACAGGAATACAATGAGCAGTTCTTC.